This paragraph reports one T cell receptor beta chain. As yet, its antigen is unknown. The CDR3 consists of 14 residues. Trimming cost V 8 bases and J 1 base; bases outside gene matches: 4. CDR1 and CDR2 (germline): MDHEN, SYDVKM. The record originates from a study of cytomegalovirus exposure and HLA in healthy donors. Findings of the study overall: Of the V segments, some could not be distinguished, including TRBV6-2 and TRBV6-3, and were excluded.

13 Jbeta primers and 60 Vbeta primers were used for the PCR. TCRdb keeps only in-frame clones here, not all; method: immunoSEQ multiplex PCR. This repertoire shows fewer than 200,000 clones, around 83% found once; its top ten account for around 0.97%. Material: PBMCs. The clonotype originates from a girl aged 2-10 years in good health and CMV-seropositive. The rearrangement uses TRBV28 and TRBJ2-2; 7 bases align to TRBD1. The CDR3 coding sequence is TGTGCCAGCCGGGCAGGGGGGAACACCGGGGAGCTGTTTTTT. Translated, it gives CASRAGGNTGELFF. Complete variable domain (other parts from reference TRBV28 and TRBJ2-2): DVKVTQSSRYLVKRTGEKVFLECVQDMDHENMFWYRQDPGLGLRLIYFSYDVKMKEKGDIPEGYSVSREKKERFSLILESASTNQTSMYLCASRAGGNTGELFFGEGSRLTVL.